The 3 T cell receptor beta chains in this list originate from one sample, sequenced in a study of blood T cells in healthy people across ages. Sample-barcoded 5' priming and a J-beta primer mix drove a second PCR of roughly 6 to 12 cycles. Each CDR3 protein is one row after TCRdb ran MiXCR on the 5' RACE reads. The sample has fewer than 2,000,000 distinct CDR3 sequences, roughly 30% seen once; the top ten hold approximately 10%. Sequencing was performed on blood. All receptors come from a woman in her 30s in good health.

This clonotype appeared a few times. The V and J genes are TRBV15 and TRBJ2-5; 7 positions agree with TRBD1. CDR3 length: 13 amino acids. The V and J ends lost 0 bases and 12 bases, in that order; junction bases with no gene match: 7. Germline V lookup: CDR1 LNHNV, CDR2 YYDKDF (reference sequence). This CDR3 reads CATSRDQTGIKYF. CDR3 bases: TGTGCCACCAGCAGAGATCAGACAGGGATTAAGTACTTC.

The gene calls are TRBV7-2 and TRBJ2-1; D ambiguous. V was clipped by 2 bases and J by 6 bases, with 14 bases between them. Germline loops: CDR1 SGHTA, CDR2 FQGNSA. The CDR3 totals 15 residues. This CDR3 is CASSLSSTGCNEQFF. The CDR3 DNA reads TGTGCCAGCAGCTTATCCTCGACTGGGTGCAATGAGCAGTTCTTC.

DNA of the CDR3: TGTGCCATCAGCGGGACAGAGACCGGGGAGCTGTTTTTT. This translates into CAISGTETGELFF. The genes are TRBV10-3 and TRBJ2-2; 7 bases agree with TRBD1. V dropped 6 bases and J dropped 5; count of bases not matched to a gene: 3. The CDR3 sequence is 13 residues long. Germline V gene data show CDR1 as ENHRY and CDR2 as SYGVKD.